A single TCR beta chain is shown here with its context. TCRdb re-called the RT-PCR reads with MiXCR, one entry per CDR3 protein. The sample records 550,000 to 750,000 distinct CDR3 sequences, 14% being singletons. Germline CDR1 is DFQATT and CDR2 is SNEGSKA (reference sequence). Trimming removed 6 bases from V and 6 bases from J, with 17 bases in between. The CDR3 spans 14 residues. The V call is TRBV20-1, the J call TRBJ1-4; weak D call: TRBD1 (5 bases). The sequence was collected from a female donor in good health, serving as a healthy control. Specimen: memory CD4+ T cells from blood. The CDR3 loop is CSADPGRGDEKLFF. CDR3 DNA: TGCAGTGCGGACCCGGGACGAGGCGATGAAAAACTGTTTTTT.